This T cell receptor beta chain was sequenced for a study of tumor-infiltrating lymphocytes in primary liver carcinoma (dated by TCRdb to about 2017). At the level of the whole study: Between late 2015 and early 2016, roughly 5 patients in China with histopathologically diagnosed primary liver carcinoma had their tumors surgically resected. Each sample produced about 3.5 to 7.5 million productive TCRbeta reads, and read depth showed no significant difference between tissue types. A total of some 35 specimens from 5 patients underwent TCRbeta repertoire sequencing, comprising about 25 tumor regions, 5 adjacent noncancerous liver tissues and 5 peripheral blood samples. For each liver tumor, the study sampled five regions along with adjacent normal tissue and blood, and applied TCRbeta repertoire sequencing, expression microarrays and whole-exome sequencing. Technical replicate repertoires showed high reproducibility, with mean shared-clone rates approximately 0.9 and correlation coefficients above 0.95. The five patients, three men and two women aged 30 to 69 years, had hepatocellular carcinoma (four) or combined HCC and intrahepatic cholangiocarcinoma (one). The tumors of the five patients were staged as T1-T3 N0M0, with maximum diameters ranging from about 4.2 to 10 cm. General conclusions and limits of the study: Because the samples were bulk and unsorted, CD4+ and CD8+ T cell repertoires could not be compared. The top 250 clones accounted for a significantly greater share of the repertoire in tumors than in blood (p = 0.039). Because only the TCR beta chain was sequenced and unpaired alpha chains were not captured, true repertoire diversity is likely underestimated. Only a few patients were included in the study, and the authors note that the findings should be validated in a larger study. Repertoire overlap was found to be higher between tumor regions (mean around 35%) than between tumor-adjacent (around 17%) or tumor-blood (roughly 15%) pairs, consistent with antigen-driven expansion.

RNA from unsorted whole blood was extracted with TRIzol reagent, and germline DNA was obtained with the DNeasy Blood & Tissue kit. Patients had chronic HBV infection and were treatment-naive at sampling. Approximately 4 milliliters of peripheral blood were collected into K2EDTA tubes before surgery. The CDR3 contains 12 residues, cysteine and phenylalanine counted. Only the CDR3 region is kept as DNA, spanning 36 bases read in frame from base 1. A distance of 4 bases separates the germline ends of V and J, which lose 4 bases and 1 base respectively. From the germline V gene (reference sequence), CDR1 is SEHNR and CDR2 is FQNEAQ. This clonotype was seen only a few times. Its specific antigen is unknown. No qualities accompany the bases; no much larger clone lies one base away. A constant-region primer and ProtoScript II reverse transcriptase were used to reverse-transcribe TCRbeta-specific cDNA from 500 ng total RNA. Construction of the TCRbeta libraries relied on three nested rounds of multiplex PCR, following a slightly modified ARM-PCR procedure. The first two PCR rounds used multiplex TRBV1-TRBV30 forward primers with a Cbeta reverse primer, each for approximately 9 cycles. Sample barcodes and Illumina adapters were added in a final 25-cycle PCR with Deep VentR polymerase. Amplicons of 200-500 bp were gel-purified with a QIAquick gel extraction kit before sequencing. The TCRbeta amplicons were sequenced with 250-bp paired-end reads on an Illumina HiSeq 2500. On the study's bioinformatics: Trimmomatic v0.33 was used to quality-trim the reads, and FLASH v1.2.11 was used to merge paired reads so that full CDR3 sequences could be recovered. V, D and J germline segments were assigned to the rearranged TCRbeta sequences using MiGEC v1.2.1b. VDJtools v1.0.0 computed clonotype statistics and Shannon-Wiener diversity indices. To reduce sampling bias, subsequent analyses other than the diversity analysis used only the 250 most abundant clonotypes in each sample. Using fastp trimming at Q25 and MiXCR clonotype assembly, TCRdb reanalyzed the public sequencing data and kept in-frame beta chains. Records with the same CDR3 protein are collapsed into one entry carrying the most frequent genes and DNA. These V and J calls derive from TCRdb rather than the authors' analysis. This sample lists around 330,000 distinct CDR3 sequences; 65% were detected once. Roughly 8.9% of the sample is in the top ten clones.

Sequencing was done on a sample of peripheral blood. This clonotype was obtained from a man aged 40-49 years with primary liver carcinoma and hepatitis B virus infection. The sequence links TRBV7-9 to TRBJ1-1; the D segment cannot be called with confidence. The CDR3 amino acid sequence is: CASSYRNTEAFF. At the DNA level, the sequence is TGTGCCAGCAGCTACAGGAACACTGAAGCTTTCTTT.